This T cell receptor beta chain comes out of a study of cytomegalovirus exposure and HLA in healthy donors. CDR1 KGHSH and CDR2 LQKENI come from the germline V gene. The CDR3 is 13 amino acids. The ends were cut back, 2 bases at V and 3 bases at J, with 4 bases in the middle. Notes on this clone: The antigen is undetermined.

General observations from the study: Most sequenced TCRs were rare (though some public TCRs occurred in many donors). Some highly shared sequence variants likely arose as a pipeline artifact. In vitro confirmation showed a few CMV-associated chains to be CMV antigen specific. Listed as cytomegalovirus-associated were over 150 TCR beta chains.

PCR amplification relied on 60 Vbeta primers (plus 13 Jbeta primers). Profiling relied on immunoSEQ multiplex PCR, and the TCRdb table lists in-frame clones only, not all of them. The sample yields 140,000 to 150,000 clones, around 78% seen once. Material for sequencing was PBMCs. This rearrangement joins TRBV18 to TRBJ2-2; no clear D. The clonotype comes from a woman between 18 and 29 years old in good health and CMV-seropositive. CDR3: CASSPKHTGELFF. The CDR3 nucleotides read TGTGCCAGCTCACCAAAGCACACCGGGGAGCTGTTTTTT.